This TCR beta chain is from a study of T cells in localized non-small cell lung cancer. Study outcomes and limitations: Appearing in adjacent lung were a median about 50 of the top 100 tumor clones. Patients showing higher blood T cell density tended to see longer overall survival. Measurement of T cell clonality placed uninvolved adjacent lung highest, above the level in tumor.

Sequencing was performed with immunoSEQ multiplex PCR; in TCRdb, only in-frame clones are kept and a portion is missing. This sample has under 35,000 clones; 80% occur once, and the top ten carry 15% to 20%. Turning to this clone: The antigen is undetermined.

Trimming shortened V by 4 bases and J by 4 bases, and 16 bases separated the two germline ends. This CDR3 spans 15 amino acids. Germline V gene sequence: CDR1 GTSNPN, CDR2 SVGIG (reference sequence). Sequences were derived from peripheral blood, sampled before any cancer treatment. The sequence came from a male donor older than 55 with stage III squamous cell lung carcinoma. The chain employs TRBV30 and TRBJ1-4; a possible D gene is TRBD1 (6 bases). CDR3 DNA: TGTGCCTGGACTCTGCACGGGGGCAGTAATGAAAAACTGTTTTTT. Translating it yields CAWTLHGGSNEKLFF.